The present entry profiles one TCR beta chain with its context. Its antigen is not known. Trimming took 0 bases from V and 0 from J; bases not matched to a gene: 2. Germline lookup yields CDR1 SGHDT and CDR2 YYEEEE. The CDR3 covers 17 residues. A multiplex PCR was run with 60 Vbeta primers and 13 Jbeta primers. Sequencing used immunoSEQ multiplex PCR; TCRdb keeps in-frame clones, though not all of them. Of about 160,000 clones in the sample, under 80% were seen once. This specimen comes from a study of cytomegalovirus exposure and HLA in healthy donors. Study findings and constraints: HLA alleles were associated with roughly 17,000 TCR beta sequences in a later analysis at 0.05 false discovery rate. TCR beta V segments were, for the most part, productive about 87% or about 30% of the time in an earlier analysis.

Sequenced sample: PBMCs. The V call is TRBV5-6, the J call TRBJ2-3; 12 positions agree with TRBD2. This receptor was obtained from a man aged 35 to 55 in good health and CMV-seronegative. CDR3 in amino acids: CASSLATSGGSTDTQYF. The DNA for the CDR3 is TGTGCCAGCAGCTTGGCCACTAGCGGGGGGAGCACAGATACGCAGTATTTT.